This T cell receptor (beta chain) was sequenced during a study of T cells after yellow fever vaccination. Whole-study results and caveats: FACS-sorted repertoires could harbor abundant contaminating bulk-population clonotypes.

A word on this clonotype: Its antigen is still unknown.

The study made its TCR cDNA through 5'RACE template switching. That step introduced a universal primer site along with UMIs. TCRdb independently ran MiXCR on the 5' RACE reads; one entry per CDR3 protein. The sample includes some 240,000 distinct CDR3 sequences, 5.2% of them seen just once. This CDR3 comprises 13 residues. V was cut by 3 bases and J by 2 bases, with 6 bases left in between. Per germline, CDR1 LNHDA and CDR2 SQIVND (reference sequence). The sample in question was CD4+ T cells sorted from PBMCs, obtained on the day of the yellow fever booster vaccination. The chain is built from TRBV19 and TRBJ2-3; no firm D call. The clonotype was recovered from a young man who received the YFV17D yellow fever vaccine. This CDR3 reads CASSMGNTDTQYF. The CDR3 region has the DNA TGTGCCAGTAGTATGGGGAACACAGATACGCAGTATTTT.